The rows below give T cell receptor beta chains drawn from one sample of a study of tumor-infiltrating lymphocytes in glioblastoma multiforme. From the multiplex PCR reads, TCRdb called clonotypes with MiXCR, one entry per CDR3 protein. This sample has about 9,000 distinct CDR3 sequences, with 74% found just once. The sequenced material came from brain tumor tissue. These receptors were obtained from a male donor with glioblastoma. CDR3s include the opening cysteine and the closing phenylalanine or tryptophan. The order of the fields is V gene, D gene, clone size, J gene, CDR3 DNA, CDR3 protein. D genes are given only for firm matches. Expanded clones get a size class; other rows say once, few or many, or leave the size out.

>TRBV11-3|TRBD1|few|TRBJ2-4
TGTGCCAGCAGCCCCCGACAGGGTCCGGCCAAAGACATTCAGTACTTC
CASSPRQGPAKDIQYF
>TRBV6-2/TRBV6-3|-|once|TRBJ2-3
TGTGCCAGCAGTCCCGCAGGGACAGATACGCAGTATTTT
CASSPAGTDTQYF
>TRBV20-1|-|-|TRBJ1-1
TGCAGTGCTAGAGAGGACGGTGGGCCTGTTGGCGCTTTCTTT
CSAREDGGPVGAFF
>TRBV11-3|-|-|TRBJ2-7
TGTGCCAGCAGCCTCGACGGCTACGAGCAGTACTTC
CASSLDGYEQYF
>TRBV11-2|-|many|TRBJ2-2
TGTGCAGGGGAGGATAACACCGGGGAGCTGTTTTTT
CAGEDNTGELFF
>TRBV20-1|TRBD2|-|TRBJ2-7
TGCAATGTGGGGGGGCTAGCGGGAGGGCAGCAGTACTTC
CNVGGLAGGQQYF
>TRBV11-2|TRBD2|-|TRBJ2-3
TGTGCCAGCAGCGTTGGACTAGCGCACACAGATACGCAGTATTTT
CASSVGLAHTDTQYF
>TRBV20-1|TRBD1|-|TRBJ2-3
TGCAGTGCAAACCGGGACAGGAGCACAGATACGCAGTATTTT
CSANRDRSTDTQYF
>TRBV20-1|-|once|TRBJ2-1
TGCAGTGCTAGGGGGGGAGTAGCGCGACTCTACAATGAGCAGTTCTTC
CSARGGVARLYNEQFF
>TRBV11-2|-|-|TRBJ2-2
TGTGCCAGCTGCTTAGATCTCGTCACCGGGGAGCTGTTCTTT
CASCLDLVTGELFF
>TRBV11-2|-|-|TRBJ2-1
TGTGCCAGCAGCTTAGGTAGGAGCGATGAGCAGTTCTTC
CASSLGRSDEQFF
>TRBV11-2|-|-|TRBJ2-1
TGTGCCTGCAGCGGATTGGGACTCGCGGAAATTTACGGTGAGCAGTTCTTC
CACSGLGLAEIYGEQFF
>TRBV10-3|TRBD1|-|TRBJ2-7
TGTGCCATCAGTGAGCCGGGGACAGGTAGAAACGAGCAGTACTTC
CAISEPGTGRNEQYF
>TRBV4-1|-|few|TRBJ2-7
TGCGCCAGCAGCCAAGATGGAGTAGGCGCGAGCGAGCAGTACTTC
CASSQDGVGASEQYF
>TRBV29-1|-|-|TRBJ2-1
TGCAGCGTCGGGGCGCAGGTGGGGTACAATGAGCAGTTCTTC
CSVGAQVGYNEQFF
>TRBV11-2|TRBD2|few|TRBJ2-1
TGTGCCAGCAGCTTAGATTTCCCCCCCTCTCCGGGAGGTGGGGATGAGCAGTTCTTC
CASSLDFPPSPGGGDEQFF
>TRBV6-5|TRBD2|-|TRBJ2-1
TGTGCCAGCCTGGGAGGGAGGTCCTACAATGAGCAGTTCTTC
CASLGGRSYNEQFF
>TRBV11-2|-|-|TRBJ2-5
TGTGCCAGCAGCTTTAGCGCGACCAGCAAAGGAACCCCTTACTTC
CASSFSATSKGTPYF
>TRBV11-2|-|-|TRBJ2-1
TGTGTCGGCAGCATATTCAATAAGCAGTTCTTC
CVGSIFNKQFF
>TRBV6-5|TRBD2|few|TRBJ2-7
TGTGCCAGCAGTTACCAGGGACTAGCGGGAGTCTACGAGCAGTACTTC
CASSYQGLAGVYEQYF
>TRBV20-1|-|once|TRBJ2-7
TGCAGTGCTAGCAAGGTATACGAGCAGTACTTC
CSASKVYEQYF
>TRBV11-1|-|-|TRBJ1-2
TGTGCCAACAGGGATCTCAGACAGGCGAATGGCTATGTCTACACCTTC
CANRDLRQANGYVYTF
>TRBV20-1|TRBD2|once|TRBJ2-3
TGCAGTGCTAGAGACCTTAGCGGGAGGACCCCCACAGATACGCAGTATTTT
CSARDLSGRTPTDTQYF
>TRBV12-3/TRBV12-4|-|-|TRBJ1-5
TGTGCCAGCAGGTCAGGGAGCAATCAGCCCCAGCATTTT
CASRSGSNQPQHF
>TRBV11-2|TRBD2|-|TRBJ2-1
TGTGCCAGCAGCCCCCCCGGTAGTAGCGGGCGCGAGCAGTTCTTC
CASSPPGSSGREQFF
>TRBV28|-|-|TRBJ2-7
TGTGCCAGCAGTAATAACCGGGACAACCCCTACGAACAGTACTTC
CASSNNRDNPYEQYF
>TRBV29-1|-|-|TRBJ2-5
TGCAGCGTTGTGAGGGGGATCGGGGAGACCCAGTACTTC
CSVVRGIGETQYF
>TRBV10-3|TRBD2|once|TRBJ2-7
TGTGCCATCAGCCTAGCGGGGCCCTCCTACGAGCAGTACTTC
CAISLAGPSYEQYF
>TRBV6-5|-|-|TRBJ2-1
TGTGCCAGCAGTTACGAAGGGGGGCTAACCAATGAGCAGTTCTTC
CASSYEGGLTNEQFF
>TRBV11-1|-|-|TRBJ1-2
TGTGCCAGCAGCTTAGGACAGGTCTCGTATGGCTACACCTTC
CASSLGQVSYGYTF
>TRBV20-1|-|once|TRBJ1-3
TGCAGTGCCCTGGGGCCCCCTGGAAACACCATATATTTT
CSALGPPGNTIYF
>TRBV20-1|-|-|TRBJ2-3
TGCAATGCCCTACGGGCAGGGACGACCCTTAATACGCAGTATTTC
CNALRAGTTLNTQYF
>TRBV12-3/TRBV12-4|TRBD2|-|TRBJ2-1
TGTGCCAGCAGTCCCCGTGTAGCGGGGGGGGCCTACAATGAGCAGTTCTTC
CASSPRVAGGAYNEQFF
>TRBV6-5|-|-|TRBJ2-1
TGTGCCAGCAGGAATGGGGGCCCATACAATGAGCAGTTCTTC
CASRNGGPYNEQFF
>TRBV29-1|-|-|TRBJ1-1
TGCAGCGTGGGAGGGGGGAAGGGTAACACTGAAGCTTTCTTT
CSVGGGKGNTEAFF
>TRBV5-1|-|-|TRBJ2-1
TGCGCCAGCAGCTTGCACGAGACCTACGAGCAGTTCTTC
CASSLHETYEQFF
>TRBV20-1|-|-|TRBJ2-5
TGCAGTGCTAGAGATGGTACAGGCCAAGAGACCCAGTACTTC
CSARDGTGQETQYF
>TRBV6-5|-|-|TRBJ1-1
TGTGCCAGCAGAAGAAAGTCGCGGGCTGAAGCTTTCTTC
CASRRKSRAEAFF
>TRBV29-1|-|-|TRBJ1-3
TGCAGCATTCCTTCCGGAAACACCATATATTTT
CSIPSGNTIYF
>TRBV20-1|TRBD1|-|TRBJ2-4
TGCAGTGCTAGAGACTCGGACAGGGGGACCCGGAAAGCCAAAAACATTAAGTACTTC
CSARDSDRGTRKAKNIKYF